The text below deals with one T cell receptor (beta chain). One end of the junction is discordant with germline, which a read error may explain. This specimen belongs to a study of blood T cell repertoires in COVID-19. Study-wide background: Material from acute and convalescent COVID-19 was sourced from the United States, Italy and Spain. The cDNA or gDNA used as material had been derived from T cells, B-cell-depleted T cells, or PBMCs.

Original analysis: Reference gene primer amplification gave estimated nucleated cell counts. Measured with immunoSEQ multiplex PCR; TCRdb has only the in-frame clones, and not every one. V, J and clone size are those of that table, while D and trimming were read from the DNA. The repertoire holds some 120,000 clones, with roughly 80% as singletons. This CDR3 region has 12 residues. Germline V CDR1 and CDR2: SSHAT, FNYEAQ (reference sequence). The chain links TRBV7-7 to TRBJ2-3, with D possibly being TRBD2 (5 bases). The clonotype was recovered from a young man with acute or convalescent COVID-19. The sample was peripheral blood. The CDR3 sequence: CASSPDYDTQYF. The CDR3 DNA reads TGTGCTAGCAGCCCTGACTACGATACGCAGTATTTT.